This T cell receptor (beta chain) was documented in a study of naive and memory T cell subsets (dated by TCRdb to about 2017). General notes on the study: The study applied an open-source, UMI-based TCR alpha and beta sequencing pipeline to sorted naive and memory peripheral blood T cell subsets. Complete agreement was observed between the functional CMV T cell responses and the IgG serology results. RNA was DNase-treated and reverse transcribed with TCR constant-region primers, mostly using SuperScript III. On the study overall, not on this receptor specifically: Following error correction, more than 90% of naive TCR sequences occurred only once, which made naive abundance distributions much steeper than those of memory subsets. In both CD4 and CD8 cells, a rise in Gini index and a fall in Shannon and inverse Simpson diversity were observed from naive through CM, EM and EMRA. RNA-based TCR counts may be affected by expression changes linked to T cell activation and differentiation. A power law was followed by TCR abundance, with an exponent that differed between naive and memory subsets but was consistent across the three individuals. A few larger clonotypes were found in naive repertoires, especially CD8, and these larger clonotypes were possibly memory cells re-expressing CD45RA. Single alpha or beta chain sequences, rather than paired alpha/beta receptors, were used to define clonotypes. The repertoire findings for the naive and memory subsets could not be validated against a ground truth because none was available.

From the second PCR step onward, the TCR alpha chain libraries and the TCR beta chain libraries were amplified separately. To determine each donor's CMV status, fresh PBMCs were stimulated overnight with CMV viral lysate, and IFNgamma production from CD4+ T cells was then assessed. CD4 T cells were positively selected using Miltenyi beads, after which CD8 T cells were positively selected from the CD4-negative fraction. Cells were stained for CD3, CD4, CD8, CD45RA, CD27 and a live/dead dye and were sorted on a BD Aria II into four subsets based on CD45RA and CD27. A few healthy volunteers provided blood, and the blood of each volunteer was split into CD4 and CD8 T cells and then into four differentiation subsets. Approximately 120 ml of peripheral blood was collected from each donor, and PBMC were isolated by Ficoll-Paque PLUS density-gradient centrifugation. Sorted cells were lysed in RLT buffer, after which RNA was extracted using a Qiagen RNeasy kit and stored at -80 degrees C.

Libraries were built with UMI-ligation and nested PCR. The beta constant-region primer was an equimolar mix of two oligonucleotides covering both TRBC1 and TRBC2. T4 RNA ligase 1 ligated a single-stranded oligonucleotide carrying the SP2 primer and a 12-nucleotide UMI to the cDNA 3' end. The ligated cDNA went through four rounds of PCR with nested alpha and beta constant-region primers together with the SP2 primer. Incubation of the ligation reaction was carried out at 16 degrees C for about 20-25 hours. To avoid over-amplification, PCR2 was usually performed as a SYBR Green qPCR and halted once a predetermined threshold was reached. Apart from the first purification, every purification step used Agencourt AMPure XP magnetic beads. Library amounts were measured by Qubit and library quality was assessed on a TapeStation, where the main peak was expected at around 650 bp. Pooled libraries were sequenced on an Illumina MiSeq with v2 2x251 paired-end kits, typically giving roughly 0.9-2.1 million reads per sample. Libraries were pooled at around 3.8 nM per sample, and roughly 4.5-7.5% PhiX was added to improve cluster recognition. The published analysis was carried out like this. Decombinator assigned V and J genes to Demultiplexor-processed FASTQ reads by tag matching, allowing a single base-pair mismatch. UMIs were used by Collapsinator to correct both sequencing errors and frequency errors arising from PCR heterogeneity. TCRs were translated and CDR3s were extracted from the conserved cysteine to the FGXG phenylalanine by CDR3Translator, with non-productive sequences being flagged. Gini, Shannon entropy and inverse Simpson indices were calculated on repertoires subsampled to equal numbers of UMI-defined TCRs. Within the linear range, a power law was fitted to clonotype abundance distributions using maximum likelihood. When run on a single naive CD8 sample, MIGEC and the pipeline yielded similar UMI counts, similar unique TCR numbers and similar clonal distributions. In one analysis, naive TCRs also found in any memory subset of the same donor were removed from the naive repertoire. Repertoires were searched for 7,322 CMV-associated CDR3 sequences compiled from VDJdb and a published dataset. TCRdb itself trimmed the public reads at Q25 with fastp, ran MiXCR and retained productive beta chains. Each CDR3 protein appears once, grouped with its most common genes and DNA. Here the V and J calls rest on TCRdb's processing, not on the authors' analysis. This sample holds 150,000 or so distinct CDR3 sequences; 15% to 20% were observed only once. Of the sample, around 0.14% is held by the ten largest clones.

On this clonotype: This receptor's antigen is unknown. No per-base quality is available; no much larger clone lies one base away.

This clonotype originated in a human donor in good health. Sequencing was performed on naive CD4+ T cells from blood. This sample's cell subset or site label indicates: naive T cells, CD45RA high CD27+.

The base sequence is TGTGCCAGCAGGTCACCTACCTACGAGCAGTACTTC. Protein translation: CASRSPTYEQYF. The chain is assembled from TRBV5-4 and TRBJ2-7, with no confident D gene call. The germline V gene (reference sequence) specifies SGHNT as CDR1 and YYREEE as CDR2. The junction shows trimming of 5 bases on V and 2 bases on J, plus 8 bases between the germline ends. CDR3 length: 12 amino acids, cysteine to phenylalanine. The only DNA kept is the CDR3, 36 bases in frame from the first base.